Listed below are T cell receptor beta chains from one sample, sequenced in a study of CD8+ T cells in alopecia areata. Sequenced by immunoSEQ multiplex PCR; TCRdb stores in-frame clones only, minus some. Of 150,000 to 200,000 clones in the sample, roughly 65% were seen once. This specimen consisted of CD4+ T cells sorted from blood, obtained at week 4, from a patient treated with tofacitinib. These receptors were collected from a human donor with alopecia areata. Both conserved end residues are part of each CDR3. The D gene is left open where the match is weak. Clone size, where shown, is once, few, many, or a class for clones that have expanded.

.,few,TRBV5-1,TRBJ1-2,CASSLDPGLYGYTF,TGCGCCAGCAGCTTGGATCCAGGGCTCTATGGCTACACCTTC
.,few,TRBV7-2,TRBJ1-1,CASSLAPRSEAFF,TGTGCCAGCAGCTTAGCGCCCCGATCAGAAGCTTTCTTT
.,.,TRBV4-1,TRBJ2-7,CASSQEPGYEQYF,TGCGCCAGCAGCCAAGAGCCGGGTTACGAGCAGTACTTC
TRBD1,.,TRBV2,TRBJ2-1,CASGSDRGTYNEQFF,TGTGCCAGCGGCTCGGACAGGGGGACCTACAATGAGCAGTTCTTC
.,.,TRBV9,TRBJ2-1,CASSVVRGEQFF,TGTGCCAGCAGCGTAGTCCGCGGCGAGCAGTTCTTC
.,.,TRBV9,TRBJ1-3,CASSVVGDKRNTIYF,TGTGCCAGCAGCGTAGTGGGGGACAAGCGAAACACCATATATTTT
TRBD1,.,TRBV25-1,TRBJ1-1,CASSVTGEGTEAFF,TGTGCCAGCAGTGTAACAGGGGAGGGCACTGAAGCTTTCTTT
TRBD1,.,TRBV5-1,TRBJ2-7,CASSLDGGGQGALEQYF,TGCGCCAGCAGCTTGGACGGTGGAGGACAGGGGGCTCTCGAGCAGTACTTC
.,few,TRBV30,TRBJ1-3,CALGASGNTIYF,TGTGCCCTGGGGGCCTCTGGAAACACCATATATTTT
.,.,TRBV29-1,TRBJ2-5,CSFATTETQYF,TGCAGCTTTGCTACAACGGAGACCCAGTACTTC
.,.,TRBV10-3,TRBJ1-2,CAILVAGWGYTF,TGTGCCATCCTGGTGGCAGGGTGGGGGTACACCTTC
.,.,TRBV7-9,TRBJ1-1,CASSLRRSGTEAFF,TGTGCCAGCAGCTTAAGGCGTAGTGGGACTGAAGCTTTCTTT
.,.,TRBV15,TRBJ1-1,CATSREAGLMNTEAFF,TGTGCCACCAGCCGCGAGGCCGGTTTAATGAACACTGAAGCTTTCTTT
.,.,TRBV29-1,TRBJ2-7,CSVVAGAYEQYF,TGCAGCGTGGTGGCGGGCGCCTACGAGCAGTACTTC
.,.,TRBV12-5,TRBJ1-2,CASGSRIYGYTF,TGTGCTAGTGGTTCTAGGATCTATGGCTACACCTTC
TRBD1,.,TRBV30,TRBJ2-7,CAWSRPRGRFYEQYF,TGTGCCTGGAGCCGCCCCAGGGGGCGGTTCTACGAGCAGTACTTC
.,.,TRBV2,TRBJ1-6,CASSSGPQYSPLHF,TGTGCCAGCAGTTCGGGACCGCAGTATTCACCCCTCCACTTT
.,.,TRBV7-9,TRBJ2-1,CASSPNWGSQYYNEQFF,TGTGCCAGCAGCCCAAATTGGGGCAGCCAATACTACAATGAGCAGTTCTTC
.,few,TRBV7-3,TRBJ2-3,CASSTSGVGQDTQYF,TGTGCCAGCAGCACCTCAGGGGTGGGGCAAGATACGCAGTATTTT
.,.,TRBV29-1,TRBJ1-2,CSAQTGYYYGYTF,TGCAGCGCCCAGACAGGATATTACTATGGCTACACCTTC
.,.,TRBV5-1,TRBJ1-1,CASSRDGNTEAFF,TGCGCCAGCAGCAGGGATGGAAACACTGAAGCTTTCTTT
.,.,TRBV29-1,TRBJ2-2,CSVAPGELFF,TGCAGCGTTGCCCCCGGGGAGCTGTTTTTT